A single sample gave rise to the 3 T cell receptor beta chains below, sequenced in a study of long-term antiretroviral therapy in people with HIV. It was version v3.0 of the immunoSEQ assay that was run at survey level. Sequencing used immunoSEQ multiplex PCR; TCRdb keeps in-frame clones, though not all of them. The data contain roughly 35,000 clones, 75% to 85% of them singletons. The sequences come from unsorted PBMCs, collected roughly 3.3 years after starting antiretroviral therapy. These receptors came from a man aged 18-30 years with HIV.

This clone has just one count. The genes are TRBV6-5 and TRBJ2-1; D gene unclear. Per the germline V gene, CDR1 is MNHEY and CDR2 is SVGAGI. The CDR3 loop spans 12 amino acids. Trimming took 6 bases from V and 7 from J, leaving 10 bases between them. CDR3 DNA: TGTGCCAGCAGCTTTGGACCTAATGAGCAGTTCTTC. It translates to CASSFGPNEQFF.

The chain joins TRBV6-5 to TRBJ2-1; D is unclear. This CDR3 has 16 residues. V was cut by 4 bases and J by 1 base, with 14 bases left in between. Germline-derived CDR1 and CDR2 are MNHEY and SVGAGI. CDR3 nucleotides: TGTGCCAGCAGTTCAAAGGTGGGCCCTTCCTACAATGAGCAGTTCTTC. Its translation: CASSSKVGPSYNEQFF.

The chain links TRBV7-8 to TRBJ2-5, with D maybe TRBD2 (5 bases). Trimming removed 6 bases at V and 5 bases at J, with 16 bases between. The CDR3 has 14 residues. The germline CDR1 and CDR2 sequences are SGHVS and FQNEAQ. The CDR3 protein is CASSSGYSVETQYF. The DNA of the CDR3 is TGTGCCAGCAGTTCGGGATACTCGGTGGAGACCCAGTACTTC. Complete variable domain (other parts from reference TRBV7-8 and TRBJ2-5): GAGVSQSPRYKVAKRGQDVALRCDPISGHVSLFWYQQALGQGPEFLTYFQNEAQLDKSGLPSDRFFAERPEGSVSTLKIQRTQQEDSAVYLCASSSGYSVETQYFGPGTRLLVL.